One sample yielded the 4 T cell receptor beta chains listed below, sequenced in a study of blood T cell repertoires in COVID-19. The table came from immunoSEQ multiplex PCR; TCRdb's copy has only in-frame clones and leaves some out. The sample lists about 170,000 clones, about 86% occurring once. Sequenced material: peripheral blood. These receptors originate from a woman older than 75 in a cohort sampled during active or convalescent COVID-19.

The chain is built from TRBV7-2 and TRBJ1-4; TRBD1 is a possible D gene (6 bases). V was clipped by 5 bases and J by 0 bases, with 10 bases between them. The CDR3 sequence is 15 residues long. Germline CDR1 SGHTA, CDR2 FQGNSA. CDR3 protein: CASSGQGSTNEKLFF. As DNA, the CDR3 is TGTGCCAGCAGCGGCCAGGGGTCAACTAATGAAAAACTGTTTTTT.

The chain uses TRBV29-1 and TRBJ1-3; D is possibly TRBD1 (6 bases). The CDR3 covers 15 residues. V dropped 4 bases and J dropped 4 bases, with 17 bases sitting between them. CDR1 is SQVTM and CDR2 is ANQGSEA in the germline V gene. Here the CDR3 DNA reads TGCAGCGTTGGGGGGACATTCCCCGCGGGAAACACCATATATTTT. Residues: CSVGGTFPAGNTIYF.

The chain links TRBV15 to TRBJ2-7; 8 nucleotides match TRBD2. Germline loops: CDR1 LNHNV, CDR2 YYDKDF (reference sequence). The CDR3 totals 17 residues. V dropped 0 bases and J dropped 2; count of bases not matched to a gene: 9. The chain's CDR3 is CATSRDGFRRGAYEQYF. CDR3 DNA sequence: TGTGCCACCAGCAGAGATGGGTTCCGGCGGGGGGCCTACGAGCAGTACTTC.

This clone is a singleton in its sample. The chain couples TRBV28 to TRBJ2-7, with 10 positions matching TRBD1. CDR3 size: 15 residues. CDR1 and CDR2 from the germline V gene are MDHEN and SYDVKM. Losses at the gene ends were 5 bases for V and 6 bases for J; bases not matched to a gene: 10. CDR3 sequence (DNA): TGTGCCAGCAGTCTACCGACAGGGGGCCTGGGCGAGCAGTACTTC. This translates into CASSLPTGGLGEQYF.